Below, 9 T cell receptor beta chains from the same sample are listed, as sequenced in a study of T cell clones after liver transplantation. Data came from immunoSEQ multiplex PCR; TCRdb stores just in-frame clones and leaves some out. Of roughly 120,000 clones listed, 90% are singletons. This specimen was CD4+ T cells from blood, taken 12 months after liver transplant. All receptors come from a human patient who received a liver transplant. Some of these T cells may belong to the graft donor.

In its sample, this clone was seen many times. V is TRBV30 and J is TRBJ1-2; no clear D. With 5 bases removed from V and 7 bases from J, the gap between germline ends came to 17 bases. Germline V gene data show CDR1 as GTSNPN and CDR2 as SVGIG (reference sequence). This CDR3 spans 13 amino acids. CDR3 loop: CAWERQGGLGYTF. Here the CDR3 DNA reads TGTGCCTGGGAACGACAAGGAGGTCTTGGCTACACCTTC.

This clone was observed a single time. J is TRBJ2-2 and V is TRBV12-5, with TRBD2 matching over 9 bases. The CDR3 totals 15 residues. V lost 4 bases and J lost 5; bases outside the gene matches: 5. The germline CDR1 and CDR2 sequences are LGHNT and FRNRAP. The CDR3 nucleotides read TGTGCTAGTGGTTGGTTTAGCGGGAGAACCGGGGAGCTGTTTTTT. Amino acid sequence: CASGWFSGRTGELFF.

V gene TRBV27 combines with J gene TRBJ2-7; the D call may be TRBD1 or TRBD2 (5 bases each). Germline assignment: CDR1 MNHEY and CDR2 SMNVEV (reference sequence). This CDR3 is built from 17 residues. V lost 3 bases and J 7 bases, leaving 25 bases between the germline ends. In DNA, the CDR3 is TGTGCCAGCAGTTTCCGCGGATTGGGGGAGTTTCAGGGAGAGCAGTACTTC. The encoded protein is CASSFRGLGEFQGEQYF.

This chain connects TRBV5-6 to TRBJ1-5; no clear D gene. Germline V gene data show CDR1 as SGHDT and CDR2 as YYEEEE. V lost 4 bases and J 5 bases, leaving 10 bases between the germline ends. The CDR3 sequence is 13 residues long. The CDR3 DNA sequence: TGTGCCAGCAGCGGATTCCCGGATCAGCCCCAGCATTTT. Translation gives CASSGFPDQPQHF.

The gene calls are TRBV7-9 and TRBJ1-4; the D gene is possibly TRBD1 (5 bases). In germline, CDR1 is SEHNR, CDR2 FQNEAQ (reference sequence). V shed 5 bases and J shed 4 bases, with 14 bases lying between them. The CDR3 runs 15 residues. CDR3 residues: CASSLTGGVNEKLFF. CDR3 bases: TGTGCCAGCAGCCTAACGGGGGGAGTTAATGAAAAACTGTTTTTT.

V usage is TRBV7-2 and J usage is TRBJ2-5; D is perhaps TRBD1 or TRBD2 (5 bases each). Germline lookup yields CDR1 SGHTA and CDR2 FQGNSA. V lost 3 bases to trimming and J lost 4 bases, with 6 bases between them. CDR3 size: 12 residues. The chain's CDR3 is CASSFGGETQYF. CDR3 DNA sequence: TGTGCCAGCAGCTTTGGGGGAGAGACCCAGTACTTC.

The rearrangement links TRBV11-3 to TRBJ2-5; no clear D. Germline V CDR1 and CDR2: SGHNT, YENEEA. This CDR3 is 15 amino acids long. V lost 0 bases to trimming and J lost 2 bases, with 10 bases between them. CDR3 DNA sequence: TGTGCCAGCAGCTTAGATCTCTGGGATCAAGAGACCCAGTACTTC. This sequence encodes CASSLDLWDQETQYF.

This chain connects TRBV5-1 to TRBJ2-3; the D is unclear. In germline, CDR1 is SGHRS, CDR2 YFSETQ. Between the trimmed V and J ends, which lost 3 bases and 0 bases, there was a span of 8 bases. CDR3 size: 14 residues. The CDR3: CASSSYGSTDTQYF. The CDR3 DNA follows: TGCGCCAGCAGCTCTTACGGGAGCACAGATACGCAGTATTTT.

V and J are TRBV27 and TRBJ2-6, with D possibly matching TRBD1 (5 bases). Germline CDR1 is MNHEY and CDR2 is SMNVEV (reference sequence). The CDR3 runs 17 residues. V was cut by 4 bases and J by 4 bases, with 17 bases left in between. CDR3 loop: CASSYNGAGLGANVLTF. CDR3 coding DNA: TGTGCCAGCAGTTATAATGGGGCAGGGCTCGGGGCCAACGTCCTGACTTTC.